This TCR beta chain was retrieved from a study of blood T cell repertoires in COVID-19. Turning to the study itself: Acute and convalescent COVID-19 samples came from the United States, Italy and Spain. Sources were T cells, B-cell-depleted T cells, or PBMCs; the material itself was cDNA or gDNA.

Methods used by the authors: How many nucleated cells were present was estimated from reference gene primer amplification. Profiling relied on immunoSEQ multiplex PCR, and the TCRdb table lists in-frame clones only, not all of them. Clonal size and the V and J genes are those of that table, whereas D and trimming came from the DNA. The sample shows roughly 220,000 clones, 84% of them seen only once. The CDR3 length is 14 residues. Per germline, CDR1 MRHNA and CDR2 SNTAGT. V lost 3 bases, J lost 3 bases, and 10 bases lay in between. The V gene is TRBV6-4, the J gene TRBJ2-3; D gene uncertain. The receptor was isolated from a man between 25 and 39 years old with active or convalescent COVID-19. The sequencing sample was made of peripheral blood. CDR3 coding DNA: TGTGCCAGCAGTGATTCCCAGGATACAGATACGCAGTATTTT. Translating it yields CASSDSQDTDTQYF.